This entry lists 30 T cell receptor beta chains sequenced from one sample in a study of molecular identifiers for immune sequencing clone quantification (dated by TCRdb to the late 2010s). To prepare the library, PCR was applied. The listed sequencing device is Illumina HiSeq 4000. The public reads were quality trimmed at Q25 with fastp and then assembled into clones with MiXCR by TCRdb, keeping productive beta chains. Duplicate CDR3 protein sequences are folded into a single record with the most common DNA and genes. The sample profile shows around 40,000 distinct CDR3 sequences; about 19% of them were found once. Jointly, the top ten make up about 1.2% of the sample. Sequencing was carried out using naive CD8+ T cells from blood, with Jurkat cell RNA spiked in. Taken with the paper, the label for cell subset or site translates to: FACS-sorted CD8+CD4-CCR7+CD45RA+ naive T cells. All receptors come from a human donor in good health. Some libraries in this study had Jurkat cell RNA spiked in.

This clonotype has ten or more counts. The CDR3, as DNA: TGTGCCAGCAGTTTAGGGTACACTGAAGCTTTCTTT. Its protein product is CASSLGYTEAFF. This chain links TRBV27 with TRBJ1-1; D ambiguous. CDR1 is MNHEY, CDR2 SMNVEV, per germline (reference sequence). Between the trimmed V and J ends, which lost 2 bases and 3 bases, there was a span of 4 bases. The CDR3 consists of 12 residues.

This clonotype has a count of ten or more. The chain carries TRBV6-2 or TRBV6-3 and TRBJ2-7; 7 bases fit TRBD1. Trimming removed 1 base from V and 2 bases from J; junction bases left unmatched: 5. In germline, CDR1 is MNHEY, CDR2 SVGEGT. The CDR3 is made up of 15 amino acids. This CDR3 reads CASSYLGTEAYEQYF. The CDR3 DNA sequence: TGTGCCAGCAGTTACTTAGGGACAGAGGCCTACGAGCAGTACTTC.

The chain carries TRBV3-1 and TRBJ2-1; TRBD2 aligns across 8 bases. The germline CDR1 and CDR2 sequences are LGHDT and YNNKEL (reference sequence). This CDR3 has 15 residues. V lost 1 base, J lost 9 bases, and 8 bases stayed unmatched. The CDR3 spells CASSQVRTSIGEQFF. The CDR3 nucleotides are TGTGCCAGCAGCCAAGTTAGGACTAGCATTGGTGAGCAGTTCTTC.

The chain carries TRBV9 and TRBJ2-2; D is unresolved. The CDR3 is 14 amino acids. Per germline, CDR1 SGDLS and CDR2 YYNGEE. Trimming took off 0 bases at V and 1 base at J, with 4 bases between the two ends. The CDR3 spells CASSVGGNTGELFF. CDR3 in DNA: TGTGCCAGCAGCGTAGGCGGGAACACCGGGGAGCTGTTTTTT.

This clonotype was seen at least ten times. This chain joins TRBV3-1 and TRBJ2-7; 8 bases are a match to TRBD1. Germline lookup yields CDR1 LGHDT and CDR2 YNNKEL (reference sequence). Germline trimming cut 5 bases from V and 2 bases from J; bases unmatched to any gene: 5. The CDR3 covers 14 residues. CDR3 bases: TGTGCCAGCAGCTCCGGGACAGGAGCCTACGAGCAGTACTTC. Translating gives CASSSGTGAYEQYF.

This clonotype was detected many times. The chain joins TRBV9 to TRBJ2-3; D not certain. V was trimmed by 0 bases and J by 3 bases, leaving 2 bases between them. CDR3 size: 12 residues. Germline CDR1 and CDR2: SGDLS and YYNGEE. In DNA, the CDR3 is TGTGCCAGCAGCGTAGTGACAGATACGCAGTATTTT. It is translated as CASSVVTDTQYF.

The table lists this clonotype with many counts. The V gene is TRBV9, the J gene TRBJ2-5; D is perhaps TRBD1 or TRBD2 (5 bases each). The ends were cut back, 3 bases at V and 3 bases at J, with 18 bases in the middle. CDR3 length: 16 amino acids. Looked up from germline, CDR1 is SGDLS and CDR2 is YYNGEE. The CDR3 DNA reads TGTGCCAGCAGCGCCTCCACAGGTCTGGGGGAAGAGACCCAGTACTTC. Protein product: CASSASTGLGEETQYF.

This chain joins TRBV29-1 and TRBJ2-7, with 10 bases aligning to TRBD2. In germline, CDR1 is SQVTM, CDR2 ANQGSEA. V lost 3 bases to trimming and J lost 4 bases; unmatched junction nucleotides: 6. The CDR3 spans 14 residues. The CDR3 sequence is CSVDLASGGYEQYF. In DNA, the CDR3 is TGCAGCGTTGATTTGGCTAGCGGGGGTTACGAGCAGTACTTC.

This clonotype occurred many times. The CDR3 spells CSARKYRDVMNTEAFF. CDR3 bases: TGCAGTGCTAGAAAATACAGGGACGTAATGAACACTGAAGCTTTCTTT. The V gene is TRBV20-1, the J gene TRBJ1-1, with a possible D match to TRBD1 (6 bases). The CDR3 spans 16 residues. Germline V lookup: CDR1 DFQATT, CDR2 SNEGSKA (reference sequence). V dropped 2 bases and J dropped 0 bases, with 16 bases sitting between them.

The count of this clonotype is one. A junction end diverges from the germline sequence, so it may reflect a read error. This rearrangement joins TRBV20-1 to TRBJ2-1; D not certain. The CDR3 is 16 residues long. Per germline, CDR1 DFQATT and CDR2 SNEGSKA (reference sequence). In DNA, the CDR3 is TGCAGTGCTAGAAACGCTGGCACCCATCCTAACAATGAGCGGTTCTTC. Its translation is CSARNAGTHPNNERFF.

This clonotype was seen many times. The rearrangement joins TRBV29-1 to TRBJ1-1; 8 bases are shared with TRBD1. V shed 0 bases and J 4 bases; nucleotides not matched to a gene: 13. Germline assignment: CDR1 SQVTM and CDR2 ANQGSEA. This CDR3 is 17 amino acids long. CDR3 region: CSVEDRGVGQGGTEAFF. The CDR3 coding sequence is TGCAGCGTTGAAGATAGGGGGGTTGGACAGGGAGGCACTGAAGCTTTCTTT.

This clonotype was picked up many times. The chain is built from TRBV27 and TRBJ2-3; possibly TRBD2 for D (6 bases). CDR3 size: 18 residues. V shed 0 bases and J shed 2 bases, with 18 bases lying between them. Germline V CDR1 and CDR2: MNHEY, SMNVEV (reference sequence). The CDR3 loop reads CASSLSPDGSGSTDTQYF. In nucleotides, the CDR3 is TGTGCCAGCAGTTTATCCCCAGATGGTAGCGGATCCACAGATACGCAGTATTTT.

This clonotype was observed at least ten times. The chain uses TRBV20-1 and TRBJ2-3; TRBD2 matches at 14 bases. Germline CDR1 DFQATT, CDR2 SNEGSKA (reference sequence). The V segment lost 5 bases and the J segment 2 bases; nucleotides outside the gene matches: 6. This CDR3 region has 16 residues. For the CDR3, the DNA is TGCAGTGCTCGGGGACTAGCGGGGGCTTCCACAGATACGCAGTATTTT. Residues: CSARGLAGASTDTQYF.

This clonotype was seen ten or more times. The rearrangement links TRBV29-1 to TRBJ2-3; D gene unclear. V lost 5 bases to trimming and J lost 4 bases, with 10 bases between them. This CDR3 region has 12 residues. Germline assignment: CDR1 SQVTM and CDR2 ANQGSEA. CDR3: CSVQGISDTQYF. The CDR3 DNA follows: TGCAGCGTTCAAGGGATATCAGATACGCAGTATTTT.

On this clonotype: A much more abundant neighbour one base away suggests this may be a read error. The CDR3 nucleotides read TGTGTCAGCAGCTTAAAGGACAGGCGTAATGAGCAGTTCTTC. Its protein product is CVSSLKDRRNEQFF. The V gene is TRBV11-3, the J gene TRBJ2-1; the match to TRBD1 covers 7 bases. CDR1 is SGHNT, CDR2 YENEEA, per germline. This CDR3 is built from 14 residues.

As concerns this clonotype: The missing conserved phenylalanine or tryptophan at the end of this CDR3 makes a read error likely. The rearrangement links TRBV7-9 to TRBJ2-6; D uncertain. There are 16 residues in the CDR3. In germline, CDR1 is SEHNR, CDR2 FQNEAQ (reference sequence). Trimming cost V 5 bases and J 1 base, with 12 bases left between them. The CDR3: CASSPKDGSGANVLTL. The CDR3 bases are TGTGCCAGCAGCCCGAAGGACGGGTCTGGGGCCAACGTCCTGACTCTC.

This clonotype was seen at least ten times. V and J are TRBV6-5 and TRBJ2-7; D remains unclear. Trimming took off 10 bases at V and 4 bases at J, with 14 bases between the two ends. Per germline, CDR1 MNHEY and CDR2 SVGAGI. This CDR3 is built from 12 residues. CDR3 sequence reads: CATAVKEYEQYF. Here the CDR3 DNA reads TGTGCCACCGCGGTTAAGGAGTACGAGCAGTACTTC.

This clonotype was counted ten times or more. The V gene is TRBV3-1, the J gene TRBJ2-2, with unresolved D. This CDR3 comprises 15 residues. Trimming shortened V by 0 bases and J by 6 bases, and 11 bases separated the two germline ends. In germline, CDR1 is LGHDT, CDR2 YNNKEL (reference sequence). The CDR3 nucleotides are TGTGCCAGCAGCCAAGAGTACCTAAACCCCGGGGAGCTGTTTTTT. This codes for CASSQEYLNPGELFF.

This clonotype was recorded at least ten times. This chain connects TRBV5-6 to TRBJ1-1; TRBD1 agrees at 7 bases. Germline V gene sequence: CDR1 SGHDT, CDR2 YYEEEE. V lost 3 bases, J lost 3 bases, and 35 bases stayed unmatched. This CDR3 is built from 24 residues. The CDR3 region is CASSSPAPIQGTEQAEIWYTEAFF. In nucleotides, the CDR3 is TGTGCCAGCAGCTCTCCAGCCCCAATCCAAGGGACAGAGCAAGCTGAAATTTGGTACACTGAAGCTTTCTTT.

This clonotype has at least ten counts. The chain combines TRBV5-1 with TRBJ1-1; D gene ambiguous. Looked up from germline, CDR1 is SGHRS and CDR2 is YFSETQ. The CDR3 is 15 residues long. V dropped 2 bases and J dropped 1 base, with 12 bases sitting between them. DNA of the CDR3: TGCGCCAGCAGCTTTTATGGCGGGTCGAACACTGAAGCTTTCTTT. This gives the protein CASSFYGGSNTEAFF.

This clonotype was counted a single time. The chain carries TRBV20-1 and TRBJ1-1, with a possible D match to TRBD1 (6 bases). The CDR3 sequence is 13 residues long. Germline CDR1 DFQATT, CDR2 SNEGSKA (reference sequence). V lost 6 bases and J lost 0, with 11 bases in between. CDR3 loop: CSAYRELNTEAFF. CDR3 DNA: TGCAGTGCGTACAGGGAATTGAACACTGAAGCTTTCTTT.

This clonotype has ten or more counts. The CDR3 bases are TGTGCCAGCAGTTCCCACCCTTCCTACGAGCAGTACTTC. It codes for CASSSHPSYEQYF. The chain uses TRBV27 and TRBJ2-7, with D hard to call. V lost 4 bases, J lost 1 base, and 8 bases lay in between. The CDR3 extends over 13 amino acids. Germline V gene data show CDR1 as MNHEY and CDR2 as SMNVEV (reference sequence).

This clonotype was seen repeatedly, ten times or more. The rearrangement joins TRBV3-1 to TRBJ2-3; no clear D gene. Trimming took 4 bases from V and 6 from J, leaving 20 bases between them. The germline V gene has CDR1 LGHDT and CDR2 YNNKEL (reference sequence). CDR3 length: 16 amino acids. The CDR3, as DNA: TGTGCCAGCAGCCCCTGGCCTGAGATAATGGAGGATACGCAGTATTTT. Translated: CASSPWPEIMEDTQYF.

This clonotype was counted a few times. This sequence joins TRBV4-1 and TRBJ1-1; D gene ambiguous. The V gene lost 0 bases and the J gene lost 5 bases, with 13 bases spanning the gap. Germline-derived CDR1 and CDR2 are MGHRA and YSYEKL. This CDR3 spans 15 amino acids. The CDR3 DNA reads TGCGCCAGCAGCCAAGATACTCAGGAAAGGACTGAAGCTTTCTTT. Protein product: CASSQDTQERTEAFF.

As to this clonotype: A read error is possible here, since a much larger clone lies one base away. This chain joins TRBV2 and TRBJ2-6; D is perhaps TRBD1 (5 bases). In germline, CDR1 is SNHLY, CDR2 FYNNEI. The CDR3 length is 16 residues. CDR3 in amino acids: CASTQFSSSGADVLTF. The CDR3 DNA reads TGTGCCAGCACTCAATTTTCAAGCTCTGGGGCCGACGTCCTGACTTTC.

This clonotype has at least ten counts. The rearrangement uses TRBV29-1 and TRBJ2-7; D call uncertain. There are 12 residues in the CDR3. Per the germline V gene, CDR1 is SQVTM and CDR2 is ANQGSEA. Trimming pared 4 bases from V and 1 base from J, leaving 8 bases between. CDR3 nucleotides: TGCAGCGTTGTTGGGATTTCCTACGAGCAGTACTTC. The encoded protein is CSVVGISYEQYF.

In its sample, this clonotype was seen many times. This chain links TRBV11-1 with TRBJ2-3; D is perhaps TRBD1 or TRBD2 (5 bases each). V dropped 5 bases and J dropped 5 bases, with 20 bases sitting between them. The CDR3 runs 16 residues. Germline CDR1 reads SGHAT; CDR2 reads FQDESV (reference sequence). CDR3 sequence: CASSPRDGAPRDTQYF. Written as DNA, the CDR3 is TGTGCCAGCAGCCCCCGCGACGGGGCCCCCCGAGATACGCAGTATTTT. Looking up the rest from reference TRBV11-1 and TRBJ2-3 gives the full variable domain: EAEVAQSPRYKITEKSQAVAFWCDPISGHATLYWYRQILGQGPELLVQFQDESVVDDSQLPKDRFSAERLKGVDSTLKIQPAELGDSAMYLCASSPRDGAPRDTQYFGPGTRLTVL.

This clonotype was recorded at least ten times. The gene calls are TRBV6-5 and TRBJ2-1, with a possible D match to TRBD2 (6 bases). From germline, CDR1 is MNHEY and CDR2 SVGAGI. The V and J ends lost 0 bases and 0 bases respectively, with 9 bases between them. CDR3 length: 16 residues. CDR3 coding DNA: TGTGCCAGCAGTTACTCTAGCGGAAGCTCCTACAATGAGCAGTTCTTC. Its translation is CASSYSSGSSYNEQFF.

By sample share, this clonotype is medium-sized. The rearrangement uses TRBV7-2 and TRBJ2-7, with 7 bases lining up with TRBD2. V shed 1 base, J shed 6 bases, and the junction held 12 bases outside the gene matches. The V gene's germline CDR1 is SGHTA and CDR2 FQGNSA. The CDR3 covers 16 residues. In DNA form, the CDR3 reads TGTGCCAGCAGCTTAGGTGGATTGGGGAGGGTTTCCGAGCAGTACTTC. Its protein is CASSLGGLGRVSEQYF.

This clonotype was recorded at least ten times. V is TRBV12-3 or TRBV12-4 and J is TRBJ1-1, with a weak D call TRBD1 (5 bases). The V end lost 7 bases, the J end lost 4 bases, and 19 bases lay between the germline ends. There are 15 residues in the CDR3. CDR3 nucleotide sequence: TGTGCCAGCACCGCTCGCCGGGGGAGGGTCACTGAAGCTTTCTTT. This codes for CASTARRGRVTEAFF.